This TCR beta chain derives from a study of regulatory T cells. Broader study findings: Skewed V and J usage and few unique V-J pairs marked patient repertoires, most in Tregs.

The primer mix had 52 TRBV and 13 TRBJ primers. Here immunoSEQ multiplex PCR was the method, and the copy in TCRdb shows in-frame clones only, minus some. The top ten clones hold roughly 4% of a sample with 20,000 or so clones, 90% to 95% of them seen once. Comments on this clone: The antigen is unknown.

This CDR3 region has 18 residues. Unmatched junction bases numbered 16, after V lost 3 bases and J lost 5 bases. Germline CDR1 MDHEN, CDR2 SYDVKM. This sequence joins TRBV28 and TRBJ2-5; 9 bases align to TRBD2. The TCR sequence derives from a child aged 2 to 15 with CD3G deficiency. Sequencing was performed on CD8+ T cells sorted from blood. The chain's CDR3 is CASSFPSAGGPAGETQYF. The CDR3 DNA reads TGTGCCAGCAGTTTCCCGAGTGCGGGAGGGCCGGCGGGGGAGACCCAGTACTTC.